This T cell receptor beta chain came from a study of tumor and adjacent non-tumor tissue in lung cancer. Germline loops: CDR1 SQVTM, CDR2 ANQGSEA. This CDR3 spans 14 amino acids. V was pared by 4 bases and J by 5 bases, with 8 bases of the junction left unmatched. Overall study results and limits: Significantly higher TCR diversity was found in tumor than normal lung. Tumor repertoires had a smaller top 100 clone share than normal lung.

No cell sorting was done before RNA was extracted from the tissue. The normal lung tissue was taken more than 3 cm from the tumor edge. Chemotherapy-naive patients with new lung cancer underwent thoracic surgery in China, August–late 2014. A note on this clonotype: Its cognate antigen is unknown. Lacking the conserved final phenylalanine or tryptophan, this CDR3 likely reflects a read error.

The library came from three nested PCR rounds adapted from ARM-PCR protocols. Each CDR3 protein gets one entry after TCRdb re-called the multiplex PCR reads with MiXCR. The sample includes 43,000 or so distinct CDR3 sequences, about three fifths of them seen just once. V gene TRBV29-1 combines with J gene TRBJ1-5, with TRBD1 matching 7 bases. The specimen sequenced was distant non-tumor lung tissue. This clonotype was obtained from a man between 50 and 59 years old with non-small cell lung cancer. In DNA form, the CDR3 reads TGCAGCGTTGTGGCAGGGGGGAGCGATCAGCCCCAGCATATT. Protein product: CSVVAGGSDQPQHI.